These 20 T cell receptor beta chains share one sample of origin, sequenced in a study of T cells in Graves' hyperthyroidism and ophthalmopathy. The TCR beta CDR3 regions underwent amplification using RNA transcripts as the source. First-round RT-PCR of the TCR CDR3 relied on the HTBI primer set. TCRdb ran MiXCR on the multiplex PCR reads and lists one entry per CDR3 protein. The sample consists of some 620,000 distinct CDR3 sequences, under 20% of them appearing once. The sequenced sample was blood. These TCRs come from a woman aged 25-40 years with Graves' hyperthyroidism.

This clonotype turned up a few times. The genes are TRBV20-1 and TRBJ2-5; D might be TRBD2 (5 bases). CDR3 length: 12 residues. Trimming left V 0 bases short and J 5 bases short, with 7 bases between. Germline V gene lookup returns CDR1 DFQATT and CDR2 SNEGSKA (reference sequence). The CDR3 bases are TGCAGTGCTAGAGATAGAGGGGAGACCCAGTACTTC. It encodes CSARDRGETQYF.

This clonotype has ten or more counts. V gene TRBV7-2 combines with J gene TRBJ2-7; 7 nucleotides agree with TRBD2. Germline V gene data show CDR1 as SGHTA and CDR2 as FQGNSA. With 5 bases clipped from V and 1 base from J, the junction kept 5 bases outside the gene matches. The CDR3 has 14 residues. CDR3 sequence reads: CASSPAGVSYEQYF. The CDR3 nucleotides are TGTGCCAGCAGCCCTGCGGGGGTATCCTACGAGCAGTACTTC.

This clonotype has at least ten counts. This sequence joins TRBV20-1 and TRBJ2-3; no clear D. With 6 bases removed from V and 1 base from J, the gap between germline ends came to 11 bases. Germline V gene data show CDR1 as DFQATT and CDR2 as SNEGSKA (reference sequence). CDR3 length: 13 residues. CDR3 in amino acids: CSAPDFGTDTQYF. The DNA of the CDR3 is TGCAGTGCCCCCGATTTCGGCACAGATACGCAGTATTTT.

This clonotype came up many times. The V and J genes are TRBV12-5 and TRBJ2-3; 9 nucleotides match TRBD2. V shed 1 base and J 4 bases; nucleotides not matched to a gene: 6. The germline V gene encodes CDR1 LGHNT and CDR2 FRNRAP. The CDR3 covers 16 residues. The CDR3 reads CASGLGLGGRADTQYF. The CDR3 DNA is TGTGCTAGTGGTTTGGGCTTGGGCGGGAGGGCAGATACGCAGTATTTT.

This clonotype was counted at least ten times. The chain is built from TRBV20-1 and TRBJ1-5; D unresolved. The CDR3 sequence is 13 residues long. Germline CDR1 and CDR2: DFQATT and SNEGSKA (reference sequence). The V and J ends lost 2 bases and 0 bases respectively, with 5 bases between them. CDR3 nucleotides: TGCAGTGCTAGACAGTATAGCAATCAGCCCCAGCATTTT. Amino acid sequence: CSARQYSNQPQHF.

This clonotype came up many times. The chain recombines TRBV6-1 with TRBJ2-7, with 9 bases that match TRBD2. Germline assignment: CDR1 MNHNS and CDR2 SASEGT. This CDR3 region has 16 residues. The junction had 8 bases not matched to a gene; V was cut back by 3 bases and J by 2 bases. The CDR3 reads CASSDRGRLAAYEQYF. The DNA of the CDR3 is TGTGCCAGCAGTGACCGAGGGCGACTAGCGGCCTACGAGCAGTACTTC.

This clonotype was detected ten times or more. This chain uses TRBV30 with TRBJ2-3; D unclear. This CDR3 has 13 amino acids. Germline V gene lookup returns CDR1 GTSNPN and CDR2 SVGIG (reference sequence). With 1 base removed from V and 5 bases from J, the gap between germline ends came to 10 bases. Here the CDR3 reads CAWSDYDIDTQYF. CDR3 sequence (DNA): TGTGCCTGGAGTGACTATGATATAGATACGCAGTATTTT. Looking up the rest from reference TRBV30 and TRBJ2-3 gives the full variable domain: SQTIHQWPATLVQPVGSPLSLECTVEGTSNPNLYWYRQAAGRGLQLLFYSVGIGQISSEVPQNLSASRPQDRQFILSSKKLLLSDSGFYLCAWSDYDIDTQYFGPGTRLTVL.

The sample holds many counts of this clonotype. The chain combines TRBV6-5 with TRBJ2-7, with D possibly TRBD1 on 6 matching bases. V lost 2 bases, J lost 3 bases, and 14 bases lay in between. Per germline, CDR1 MNHEY and CDR2 SVGAGI. The CDR3 has 15 residues. The CDR3 DNA reads TGTGCCAGCAGTTACGTAGGGGGTGGACGCTACGAGCAGTACTTC. Encoded protein: CASSYVGGGRYEQYF.

The chain uses TRBV27 and TRBJ2-7, with TRBD1 matching over 7 bases. This CDR3 has 14 residues. With 10 bases clipped from V and 5 bases from J, the junction kept 14 bases outside the gene matches. Per the germline V gene, CDR1 is MNHEY and CDR2 is SMNVEV (reference sequence). The CDR3 DNA reads TGTGCCACCGGTCTGGCCAGGGGGTTTGACGAGCAGTACTTC. Translated: CATGLARGFDEQYF.

This clonotype was recorded at least ten times. The chain is built from TRBV27 and TRBJ1-6; D ambiguous. Deletions cut 6 bases from V and 12 bases from J, with 15 bases between. The germline V gene has CDR1 MNHEY and CDR2 SMNVEV (reference sequence). The CDR3 covers 13 residues. The chain's CDR3 is CASSSDLNLPLHF. CDR3 DNA: TGTGCCAGCAGCTCCGACCTCAACTTACCCCTCCACTTT.

This clonotype was picked up a small number of times. The rearrangement uses TRBV5-1 and TRBJ2-2, with D unclear. Germline V gives CDR1 SGHRS, CDR2 YFSETQ. V shed 4 bases and J shed 3 bases, with 10 bases lying between them. This CDR3 is built from 14 residues. The CDR3 DNA reads TGCGCCAGCAGCCCCGAGCCGCACACCGGGGAGCTGTTTTTT. This encodes CASSPEPHTGELFF.

This clonotype was detected only a few times. The V and J genes are TRBV7-9 and TRBJ1-3; D unclear. Germline V gene sequence: CDR1 SEHNR, CDR2 FQNEAQ (reference sequence). V was trimmed by 4 bases and J by 0 bases, leaving 13 bases between them. The CDR3 is 16 amino acids. The CDR3 DNA follows: TGTGCCAGCAGCTCCACTACCGACAACTCTGGAAACACCATATATTTT. Its protein is CASSSTTDNSGNTIYF.

This clonotype has ten or more counts. This chain links TRBV18 with TRBJ1-1; D ambiguous. CDR1 and CDR2 (germline): KGHSH, LQKENI. Between the trimmed V and J ends, which lost 2 bases and 0 bases, there was a span of 7 bases. The CDR3 length is 14 residues. CDR3 loop: CASSPGSMNTEAFF. The CDR3 nucleotides are TGTGCCAGCTCACCAGGGAGCATGAACACTGAAGCTTTCTTT.

The chain employs TRBV20-1 and TRBJ1-5; no definite D call. V was shortened by 1 base and J by 6 bases, with 13 bases between the two germline ends. The germline V gene has CDR1 DFQATT and CDR2 SNEGSKA (reference sequence). The CDR3 runs 14 residues. CDR3 DNA: TGCAGTGCTAGAGGAGGTGGCATGGCTCAGCCCCAGCATTTT. Translated, it gives CSARGGGMAQPQHF.

This clonotype was detected only a few times. The gene calls are TRBV5-4 and TRBJ2-1; TRBD1 is a possible D gene (6 bases). Trimming cost V 5 bases and J 4 bases, with 19 bases left between them. The germline CDR1 and CDR2 sequences are SGHNT and YYREEE (reference sequence). The CDR3 covers 16 residues. CDR3 coding DNA: TGTGCCAGCAGTCCCAAGCCCGGGGACAATTACAATGAGCAGTTCTTC. It translates to CASSPKPGDNYNEQFF.

This clonotype was counted between two and nine times. The chain couples TRBV12-3 or TRBV12-4 to TRBJ1-5, with 7 bases fitting TRBD1. This CDR3 is built from 13 residues. Losses at the gene ends were 7 bases for V and 6 bases for J; bases not matched to a gene: 6. CDR3 sequence (DNA): TGTGCCAGCATCCTCGACAGGGCTCAGCCCCAGCATTTT. This translates into CASILDRAQPQHF.

This clonotype was observed a handful of times. The rearrangement joins TRBV6-1 to TRBJ2-7, with 10 bases that match TRBD2. CDR1 and CDR2 from the germline V gene are MNHNS and SASEGT. The CDR3 has 14 amino acids. The ends lost 6 bases at V and 3 bases at J; junction bases unmatched: 5. CDR3 nucleotide sequence: TGTGCCAGCAGATTCGGACTAGCGGACTACGAGCAGTACTTC. The encoded protein is CASRFGLADYEQYF.

This clonotype was seen more than once but under ten times. The rearrangement joins TRBV7-8 to TRBJ2-3; D tentatively fits TRBD1 or TRBD2 (6 bases each). CDR3 length: 15 residues. Deletions cut 2 bases from V and 6 bases from J, with 15 bases between. Germline lookup yields CDR1 SGHVS and CDR2 FQNEAQ. The CDR3 coding sequence is TGTGCCAGCAGCTTAAAGGGGGGACCTCGGGATACGCAGTATTTT. It encodes CASSLKGGPRDTQYF. The variable domain in full, with the rest retrieved from reference TRBV7-8 and TRBJ2-3, is GAGVSQSPRYKVAKRGQDVALRCDPISGHVSLFWYQQALGQGPEFLTYFQNEAQLDKSGLPSDRFFAERPEGSVSTLKIQRTQQEDSAVYLCASSLKGGPRDTQYFGPGTRLTVL.

This clonotype was recorded at least ten times. The rearrangement uses TRBV6-1 and TRBJ1-5; D is possibly TRBD1 (5 bases). Germline values: CDR1 MNHNS, CDR2 SASEGT. V was trimmed by 5 bases and J by 4 bases, leaving 15 bases between them. This CDR3 is built from 15 residues. Here the CDR3 DNA reads TGTGCCAGCAGTATTCAGGGAATCAGGAATCAGCCCCAGCATTTT. This encodes CASSIQGIRNQPQHF.

V usage is TRBV20-1 and J usage is TRBJ2-5; 9 nucleotides match TRBD1. This CDR3 has 15 residues. The germline CDR1 and CDR2 sequences are DFQATT and SNEGSKA (reference sequence). Trimming took 3 bases from V and 6 from J; bases not matched to a gene: 11. The CDR3 is CSASLAQGALKTQYF. For the CDR3, the DNA is TGCAGTGCTAGCTTAGCACAGGGGGCTTTGAAGACCCAGTACTTC.